The clone carrying this TCR beta chain came up once. Its antigen is unknown. The record originates from a study of blood T cell dynamics during melanoma immunotherapy. Study at large: First-line therapy was either pembrolizumab or nivolumab with ipilimumab for metastatic melanoma.

Clones were read by immunoSEQ multiplex PCR, and TCRdb kept only the in-frame ones, dropping some. The sample holds approximately 28,000 clones, roughly 84% seen once. V was clipped by 7 bases and J by 2 bases, with 15 bases between them. The CDR3 consists of 14 residues. CDR1 SGHDT and CDR2 YYEEEE come from the germline V gene. Time point given: week 3, after first cycle of checkpoint inhibitor. Overall study findings and caveats: Unlike progressors, later disease-control patients had W3 repertoires gaining clonality or diversity.

The source material was blood, sampled from a patient treated with checkpoint blockade. The chain has TRBV5-6 and TRBJ1-1; D unresolved. The TCR originated in a human donor with melanoma. The CDR3 sequence is CASLGPLPNTEAFF. CDR3 nucleotides: TGTGCCAGCCTCGGTCCTCTCCCAAACACTGAAGCTTTCTTT.